This T cell receptor (beta chain) was sequenced during a study of shared clonotypes between healthy human individuals. General study results and limits: Having only a few donors restricted how much genetic and exposure-history diversity was captured.

The donors, healthy adults who were HIV-negative, had experienced no recent acute infections or vaccinations. Germline V gene data show CDR1 as MDHEN and CDR2 as SYDVKM. The V gene lost 5 bases and the J gene lost 2 bases, with 13 bases spanning the gap. The CDR3 sequence is 15 residues long. Ten immunoSEQ deep assay plates served to sequence unsorted PBMC DNA. Some clones are missing from TCRdb's copy, which holds only in-frame ones; the method was immunoSEQ multiplex PCR. The top ten clones hold approximately 11% of a sample with approximately 470,000 clones, approximately 81% of them seen once. As for this clone: Its matching antigen is unknown.

The chain joins TRBV28 to TRBJ2-1; D remains ambiguous. Sequenced input: PBMCs. The clonotype comes from a woman aged 40 to 50 in good health. Some clones in this sample may be carry-over from other donors' samples. The CDR3 is CASSPHDWTYNEQFF. CDR3 DNA sequence: TGTGCCAGCAGTCCCCACGACTGGACCTACAATGAGCAGTTCTTC.